The text below deals with one T cell receptor (beta chain). This sample stems from a study of blood T cell repertoires in COVID-19. Data came from immunoSEQ multiplex PCR; TCRdb stores just in-frame clones and leaves some out. The sample has about 220,000 clones, about 87% seen once. The length of the CDR3 is 14 residues. Germline lookup yields CDR1 SGHRS and CDR2 YFSETQ. V lost 1 base, J lost 1 base, and 7 bases lay in between. Material: PBMCs or T cells enriched from blood (not recorded which). The chain has TRBV5-1 and TRBJ2-3, with no clear D. The TCR comes from a woman in her 30s who had recovered from COVID-19. As DNA, the CDR3 is TGCGCCAGCAGCTTGACTTCCGGCACAGATACGCAGTATTTT. Its translation: CASSLTSGTDTQYF.